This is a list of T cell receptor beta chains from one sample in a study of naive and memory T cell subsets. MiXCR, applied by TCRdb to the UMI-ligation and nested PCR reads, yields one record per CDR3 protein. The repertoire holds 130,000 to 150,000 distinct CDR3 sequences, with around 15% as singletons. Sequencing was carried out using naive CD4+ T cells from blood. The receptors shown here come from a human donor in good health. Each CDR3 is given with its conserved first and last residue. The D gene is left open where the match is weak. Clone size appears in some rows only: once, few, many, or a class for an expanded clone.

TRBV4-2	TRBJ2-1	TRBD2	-	CASSQGTSGSGNEQFF	TGTGCCAGCAGCCAAGGGACTAGCGGGAGTGGAAATGAGCAGTTCTTC
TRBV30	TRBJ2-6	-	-	CAWSHRRNRAGANVLTF	TGTGCCTGGAGTCACAGAAGAAACAGGGCTGGGGCCAACGTCCTGACTTTC
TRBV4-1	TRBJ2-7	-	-	CASSHKPELPSYEQYF	TGCGCCAGCAGCCACAAACCAGAACTTCCCTCCTACGAGCAGTACTTC
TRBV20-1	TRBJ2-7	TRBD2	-	CSASISGSSYEQYF	TGCAGTGCTAGCATAAGCGGGAGCTCCTACGAGCAGTACTTC
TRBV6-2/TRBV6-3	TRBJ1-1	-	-	CASSNVVYTEAFF	TGTGCCAGCAGTAACGTTGTGTACACTGAAGCTTTCTTT
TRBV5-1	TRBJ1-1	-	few	CASSLYEMNTEAFF	TGCGCCAGCAGCTTGTATGAGATGAACACTGAAGCTTTCTTT
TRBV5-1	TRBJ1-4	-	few	CASSLERRAANEKLFF	TGCGCCAGCAGCTTGGAACGCAGGGCTGCTAATGAAAAACTGTTTTTT
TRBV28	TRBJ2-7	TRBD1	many	CASGTGTERYF	TGTGCCAGCGGAACCGGGACAGAGCGGTACTTC
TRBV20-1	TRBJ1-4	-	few	CSATGRVEEKLFF	TGCAGTGCAACAGGGAGGGTCGAGGAAAAACTGTTTTTT
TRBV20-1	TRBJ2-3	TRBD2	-	CSARDEVTSGRRDTQYF	TGCAGTGCTAGAGATGAAGTGACTAGCGGGAGGAGGGATACGCAGTATTTT
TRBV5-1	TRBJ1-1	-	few	CASSFTTRDTEAFF	TGCGCCAGCAGCTTTACCACTCGGGACACTGAAGCTTTCTTT
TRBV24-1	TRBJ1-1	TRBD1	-	CAAGTGSTEAFF	TGTGCCGCGGGGACAGGGAGCACTGAAGCTTTCTTT
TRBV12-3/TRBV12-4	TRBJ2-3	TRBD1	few	CASSPSGGDTQYF	TGTGCCAGCAGCCCTTCAGGGGGAGATACGCAGTATTTT
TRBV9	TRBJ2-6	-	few	CASSVGISGANVLTF	TGTGCCAGCAGCGTAGGTATCTCTGGGGCCAACGTCCTGACTTTC
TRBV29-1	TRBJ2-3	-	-	CSGRRLRGSTDTQYF	TGCAGCGGCCGTAGACTCCGGGGCAGCACAGATACGCAGTATTTT
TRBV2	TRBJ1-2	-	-	CASSAQDSYGYTF	TGTGCCAGCAGTGCCCAGGACAGCTATGGCTACACCTTC
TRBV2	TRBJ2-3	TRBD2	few	CASTQWGGSTDTQYF	TGTGCCAGCACCCAGTGGGGGGGGAGCACAGATACGCAGTATTTT
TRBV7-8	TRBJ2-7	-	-	CASSAQTGPVEQYF	TGTGCCAGCAGCGCCCAGACGGGCCCAGTTGAGCAGTACTTC
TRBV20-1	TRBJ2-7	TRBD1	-	CSAPTGISYEQYF	TGCAGTGCCCCGACAGGGATTTCTTACGAGCAGTACTTC
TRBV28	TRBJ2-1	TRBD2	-	CASRLFGTGLAGSSYNEQFF	TGTGCCAGCAGATTATTCGGGACCGGACTAGCGGGTAGCTCCTACAATGAGCAGTTCTTC
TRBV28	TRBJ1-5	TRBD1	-	CASITGGRNQPQHF	TGTGCCAGCATCACAGGGGGTCGCAATCAGCCCCAGCATTTT
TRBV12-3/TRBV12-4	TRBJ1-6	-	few	CASSLESNSPLHF	TGTGCCAGCAGTTTAGAGTCGAATTCACCCCTCCACTTT
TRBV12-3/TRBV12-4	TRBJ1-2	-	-	CASSLVATGDYGYTF	TGTGCCAGCAGTTTAGTCGCGACGGGCGACTATGGCTACACCTTC
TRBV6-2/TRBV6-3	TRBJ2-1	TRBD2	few	CASSSVGRTSGRNSYNEQFF	TGTGCCAGCAGTTCGGTTGGGAGGACTAGCGGGAGGAACTCCTACAATGAGCAGTTCTTC
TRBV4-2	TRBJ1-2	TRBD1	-	CASSQDRQGENYGYTF	TGTGCCAGCAGCCAAGACCGACAGGGGGAAAACTATGGCTACACCTTC
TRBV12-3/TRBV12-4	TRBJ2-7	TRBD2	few	CASRQSGSTYEQYF	TGTGCCAGCAGACAAAGCGGGAGCACCTACGAGCAGTACTTC
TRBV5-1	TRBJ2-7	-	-	CASSLVGGVVYEQYF	TGCGCCAGCAGCTTGGTTGGCGGAGTTGTTTATGAGCAGTACTTC
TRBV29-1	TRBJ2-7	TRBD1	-	CSVETDRDHEQYF	TGCAGCGTCGAAACCGACAGGGACCACGAGCAGTACTTC
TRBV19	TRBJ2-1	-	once	CASSMAETRYNEQFF	TGTGCCAGTAGTATGGCGGAGACCCGTTACAATGAGCAGTTCTTC
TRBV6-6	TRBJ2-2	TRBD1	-	CASREMGQSFPGELFF	TGTGCCAGCAGGGAAATGGGACAGTCATTCCCCGGGGAGCTGTTTTTT
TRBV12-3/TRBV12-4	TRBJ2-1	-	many	CASSFVTYNEQFF	TGTGCCAGCAGTTTCGTTACATACAATGAGCAGTTCTTC
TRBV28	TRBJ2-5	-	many	CASSLSQETQYF	TGTGCCAGCAGTTTAAGTCAAGAGACCCAGTACTTC
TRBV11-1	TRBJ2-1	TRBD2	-	CASRPGLDFSYNEQFF	TGTGCCAGCAGACCTGGACTAGACTTCTCCTACAATGAGCAGTTCTTC
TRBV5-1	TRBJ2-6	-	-	CASSFGNSGANVLTF	TGCGCCAGCAGCTTTGGGAACTCTGGGGCCAACGTCCTGACTTTC
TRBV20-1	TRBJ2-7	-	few	CSARDEGLWPYF	TGCAGTGCTAGAGACGAAGGACTGTGGCCGTACTTC
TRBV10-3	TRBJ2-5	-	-	CAISESEGETQYF	TGTGCCATCAGTGAGTCGGAGGGAGAGACCCAGTACTTC
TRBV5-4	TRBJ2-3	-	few	CASSLGGADTQYF	TGTGCCAGCAGCTTGGGAGGAGCGGATACGCAGTATTTT
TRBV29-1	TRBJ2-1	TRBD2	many	CSVRQGLAGVDEQFF	TGCAGCGTTAGGCAAGGACTAGCGGGAGTCGATGAGCAGTTCTTC
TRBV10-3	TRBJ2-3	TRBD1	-	CAISEPGTGGTDTQYF	TGTGCCATCAGTGAGCCCGGGACAGGGGGCACAGATACGCAGTATTTT
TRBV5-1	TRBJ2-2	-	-	CASSTGDYFTGELFF	TGCGCCAGCAGCACCGGAGACTATTTCACCGGGGAGCTGTTTTTT